Listed below are T cell receptor beta chains from one sample, sequenced in a study of blood T cell repertoires in COVID-19. Sequencing was performed with immunoSEQ multiplex PCR; in TCRdb, only in-frame clones are kept and a portion is missing. The repertoire holds approximately 170,000 clones, 80% to 90% seen once, with roughly 15% in the top ten. Sequencing was carried out using peripheral blood. Receptors originate from a woman between 65 and 79 years old with COVID-19, enrolled during active disease. Both conserved end residues are part of each CDR3. Each record gives: J gene, V gene, D gene, clone size, CDR3 protein, CDR3 DNA. The D gene is left open where the match is weak. Clone size, where shown, is once, few, many, or a class for clones that have expanded.

J: TRBJ1-5
V: TRBV24-1
D: -
size: -
CDR3: CATSGGNSNQPQHF
DNA: TGTGCCACCAGTGGAGGAAATAGCAATCAGCCCCAGCATTTT

J: TRBJ2-2
V: TRBV28
D: TRBD1
size: -
CDR3: CASSLRGQGHGELFF
DNA: TGTGCCAGCAGTTTAAGGGGACAGGGACACGGGGAGCTGTTTTTT

J: TRBJ1-5
V: TRBV2
D: TRBD1
size: once
CDR3: CASRIGYGQAGNQPQHF
DNA: TGTGCCAGCCGGATTGGGTACGGACAGGCCGGGAATCAGCCCCAGCATTTT

J: TRBJ2-3
V: TRBV6-4
D: -
size: -
CDR3: CASSRERTDTQYF
DNA: TGTGCCAGCAGTCGGGAGCGCACAGATACGCAGTATTTT

J: TRBJ2-4
V: TRBV11-2
D: TRBD2
size: -
CDR3: CASSISGRADIQYF
DNA: TGTGCCAGCAGCATCAGCGGGAGGGCCGACATTCAGTACTTC

J: TRBJ2-4
V: TRBV7-2
D: TRBD1
size: -
CDR3: CASSWGTGENIQYF
DNA: TGTGCCAGCAGCTGGGGGACAGGGGAAAACATTCAGTACTTC

J: TRBJ2-2
V: TRBV27
D: -
size: once
CDR3: CASRRIPGELFF
DNA: TGTGCCAGCCGTAGAATTCCCGGGGAGCTGTTTTTT

J: TRBJ2-1
V: TRBV13
D: -
size: -
CDR3: CASSPPGGPKNNEQFF
DNA: TGTGCCAGCAGCCCACCTGGAGGCCCTAAAAACAATGAGCAGTTCTTC

J: TRBJ1-6
V: TRBV10-1
D: TRBD1
size: few
CDR3: CASVPGQGNSPLHF
DNA: TGCGCCAGCGTCCCGGGACAGGGAAATTCACCCCTCCACTTT

J: TRBJ1-2
V: TRBV7-3
D: TRBD1
size: -
CDR3: CASSLTGGQGAKSGYTF
DNA: TGTGCCAGCAGCTTAACTGGGGGACAGGGGGCAAAGTCTGGCTACACCTTC

J: TRBJ1-1
V: TRBV19
D: TRBD1
size: -
CDR3: CASSIPLTGVTEAFF
DNA: TGTGCCAGTAGTATCCCCCTCACAGGGGTGACTGAAGCTTTCTTT

J: TRBJ1-1
V: TRBV11-3
D: -
size: -
CDR3: CASSLEQSTEAFF
DNA: TGTGCCAGCAGCTTAGAACAGTCGACTGAAGCTTTCTTT

J: TRBJ1-1
V: TRBV2
D: TRBD1
size: -
CDR3: CASSGGTGRTEAFF
DNA: TGTGCCAGCAGTGGTGGGACAGGGAGGACTGAAGCTTTCTTT

J: TRBJ1-2
V: TRBV6-6
D: -
size: -
CDR3: CASATGSSNYGYTF
DNA: TGTGCCAGCGCAACAGGGTCGTCTAACTATGGCTACACCTTC

J: TRBJ2-5
V: TRBV10-3
D: TRBD1
size: few
CDR3: CAISARQGMETQYF
DNA: TGTGCCATCAGTGCTAGACAGGGAATGGAGACCCAGTACTTC

J: TRBJ2-1
V: TRBV29-1
D: -
size: once
CDR3: CSVARGSSYNEQFF
DNA: TGCAGCGTTGCCCGCGGAAGCTCCTACAATGAGCAGTTCTTC

J: TRBJ2-7
V: TRBV12-3/TRBV12-4
D: -
size: -
CDR3: CASSHGIF
DNA: TGTGCCAGCAGCCACGGGATTTTC

J: TRBJ2-7
V: TRBV6-1
D: TRBD2
size: -
CDR3: CASSALQPTGLAGYEQYF
DNA: TGTGCCAGCAGTGCCCTACAGCCGACGGGACTAGCGGGCTACGAGCAGTACTTC

J: TRBJ1-1
V: TRBV2
D: -
size: -
CDR3: CASIVEQGLRGTEAFF
DNA: TGTGCCAGCATCGTAGAACAGGGTCTACGCGGCACTGAAGCTTTCTTT

J: TRBJ1-1
V: TRBV3-1/TRBV3-2
D: TRBD1
size: -
CDR3: CASSQQGVAEAFF
DNA: TGTGCCAGCAGCCAACAGGGGGTGGCTGAAGCTTTCTTT

J: TRBJ2-3
V: TRBV20-1
D: TRBD2
size: -
CDR3: CSASTGRGGGRAGLDTQYF
DNA: TGCAGTGCTAGTACGGGTAGGGGAGGCGGGAGGGCCGGCTTGGATACGCAGTATTTT

J: TRBJ1-1
V: TRBV11-2
D: -
size: -
CDR3: CASSLGQSEAFF
DNA: TGTGCCAGCAGCTTAGGGCAGTCAGAAGCTTTCTTT

J: TRBJ2-2
V: TRBV20-1
D: -
size: -
CDR3: CSASSRAPGELFF
DNA: TGCAGTGCTAGTAGCAGGGCGCCCGGGGAGCTGTTTTTT

J: TRBJ2-3
V: TRBV5-4
D: TRBD2
size: -
CDR3: CASSYRLAGSTDTQYF
DNA: TGTGCCAGCAGCTACCGACTAGCGGGTAGCACAGATACGCAGTATTTT

J: TRBJ1-2
V: TRBV15
D: TRBD1
size: -
CDR3: CATSRDFDRVNGYTF
DNA: TGTGCCACCAGCAGAGATTTCGACAGGGTCAATGGCTACACCTTC

J: TRBJ2-1
V: TRBV11-2
D: TRBD2
size: -
CDR3: CASSLTTSGSTLPPNEQFF
DNA: TGTGCCAGCAGCTTAACAACTAGCGGGAGTACCCTCCCCCCCAATGAGCAGTTCTTC